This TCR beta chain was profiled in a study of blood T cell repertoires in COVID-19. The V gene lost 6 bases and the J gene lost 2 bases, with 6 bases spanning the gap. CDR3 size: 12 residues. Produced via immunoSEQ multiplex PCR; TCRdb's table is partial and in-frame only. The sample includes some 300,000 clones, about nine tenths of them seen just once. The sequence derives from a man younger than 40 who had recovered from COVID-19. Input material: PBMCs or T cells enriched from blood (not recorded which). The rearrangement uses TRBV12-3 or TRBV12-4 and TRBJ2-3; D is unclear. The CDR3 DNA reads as TGTGCCAGCAGGCGGATCACAGATACGCAGTATTTT. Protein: CASRRITDTQYF.